Following are 9 T cell receptor beta chains from one sample sequenced in a study of identical twins. TCRdb re-analysed the 5' RACE reads in MiXCR, keeping a single row per CDR3 protein. The sample holds 690,000 or so distinct CDR3 sequences, 8.5% to 9% seen once. In addition, the sample was reused for a study of yellow fever vaccine responses in identical twins.

The sequencing input was PBMCs. The source of these receptors is a woman younger than 35 in good health.

This chain links TRBV5-1 with TRBJ2-3, with 7 bases aligning to TRBD1. Germline loops: CDR1 SGHRS, CDR2 YFSETQ. The CDR3 has 14 residues. J was trimmed by 9 bases and V by 2 bases; bases with no gene match: 9. CDR3 DNA: TGCGCCAGCAGCTTTGAACAGGGGCATGACACGCAGTATTTT. Its protein is CASSFEQGHDTQYF. Variable domain in full (rest from reference TRBV5-1 and TRBJ2-3): KAGVTQTPRYLIKTRGQQVTLSCSPISGHRSVSWYQQTPGQGLQFLFEYFSETQRNKGNFPGRFSGRQFSNSRSEMNVSTLELGDSALYLCASSFEQGHDTQYFGPGTRLTVL.

The CDR3 protein is CASSSPRGATYEQYF. The DNA for the CDR3 is TGTGCCAGCAGCTCTCCGCGGGGGGCAACATACGAGCAGTACTTC. The chain combines TRBV5-5 with TRBJ2-7; 8 bases match TRBD2. This CDR3 has 15 amino acids. Germline-derived CDR1 and CDR2 are SGHKS and YYEKEE (reference sequence). After removal of 3 bases from V and 4 bases from J, the junction contained 9 bases not matched to a gene.

This clonotype appeared a few times. This chain uses TRBV6-2 or TRBV6-3 with TRBJ2-5, with a tentative D call TRBD2 (7 bases). Germline-derived CDR1 and CDR2 are MNHEY and SVGEGT. There are 13 residues in the CDR3. V dropped 6 bases and J dropped 1 base, with 9 bases sitting between them. CDR3 coding DNA: TGTGCCAGCAGGGGGGGGGCCCAAGAGACCCAGTACTTC. This gives the protein CASRGGAQETQYF.

This clonotype has only a few counts. The chain joins TRBV29-1 to TRBJ2-1, with TRBD2 identical over 9 bases. Trimming took 4 bases from V and 0 from J; bases not matched to a gene: 4. The germline gives CDR1 SQVTM, CDR2 ANQGSEA. This CDR3 has 15 residues. The CDR3 reads CSVASGASSYNEQFF. DNA of the CDR3: TGCAGCGTTGCTAGCGGGGCAAGCTCCTACAATGAGCAGTTCTTC.

V is TRBV28 and J is TRBJ2-7, with 12 bases lining up with TRBD1. The V and J ends lost 4 bases and 4 bases, in that order; junction bases with no gene match: 5. This CDR3 contains 15 residues. Germline CDR1 and CDR2: MDHEN and SYDVKM. CDR3 protein: CASSSRDRGQYEQYF. CDR3 DNA: TGTGCCAGCAGTTCCCGGGACAGGGGGCAGTACGAGCAGTACTTC.

This sequence joins TRBV7-6 and TRBJ2-7; tentative D call: TRBD1 (6 bases). Germline CDR1 reads SGHVS; CDR2 reads FNYEAQ. CDR3 length equals 13 residues. The ends were cut back, 4 bases at V and 2 bases at J, with 9 bases in the middle. As DNA, the CDR3 is TGTGCCAGCAGCTCAGGGGATACCTACGAGCAGTACTTC. It encodes CASSSGDTYEQYF. Full variable domain (rest looked up from reference TRBV7-6 and TRBJ2-7): GAGVSQSPRYKVTKRGQDVALRCDPISGHVSLYWYRQALGQGPEFLTYFNYEAQQDKSGLPNDRFSAERPEGSISTLTIQRTEQRDSAMYRCASSSGDTYEQYFGPGTRLTVT.

This clonotype was observed a handful of times. A junction end diverges from the germline sequence, so it may reflect a read error. This chain joins TRBV15 and TRBJ1-1, with unresolved D. The CDR3 length is 14 residues. Germline V lookup: CDR1 LNHNV, CDR2 YYDKDF (reference sequence). CDR3 in amino acids: CATSTPGLNAEAFF. The CDR3 bases are TGTGCCACCAGCACCCCTGGGCTGAACGCTGAAGCTTTCTTT.

This clonotype appeared a few times. Compared with germline, one end of the junction differs, possibly owing to a read error. The CDR3 sequence is CASNQRPYEQYF. The CDR3 nucleotides read TGTGCCAGCAACCAACGGCCGTACGAGCAGTACTTC. The chain couples TRBV3-1 to TRBJ2-7; D is uncertain. This CDR3 is built from 12 residues. Germline V gene lookup returns CDR1 LGHDT and CDR2 YNNKEL (reference sequence).

The J gene is TRBJ1-2, the V gene TRBV20-1; 8 bases map to TRBD1. CDR3 size: 15 residues. Trimming at V came to 6 bases and at J to 4 bases, leaving 13 bases not matched to a gene. The germline gives CDR1 DFQATT, CDR2 SNEGSKA (reference sequence). The CDR3, as DNA: TGCAGTGCCGGGACAGGTGGGAGGAAGGGCTATGGCTACACCTTC. Residues: CSAGTGGRKGYGYTF.